A selection of T cell receptor beta chains follows, all from one sample in a study of human T cells and chemical hapten exposure. TCRdb fed the RACE reads into MiXCR, producing one record per CDR3 protein. This table has approximately 120,000 distinct CDR3 sequences, 9.2% appearing once. The specimen was whole blood, collected in connection with sensitization to the hapten diphenylcyclopropenone (DPC). The receptors derive from a woman between 40 and 55 years old with alopecia areata. Some clones in this sample may be carry-over from other donors' samples. Both conserved end residues are part of each CDR3. D genes are given only for firm matches. Expanded clones get a size class; other rows say once, few or many, or leave the size out.

d_gene	j_gene	abundance	v_gene	CDR3aa	CDR3nt
-	TRBJ1-5	many	TRBV6-4	CAKTPIWGGGICQPQHF	TGTGCCAAAACCCCCATTTGGGGGGGGGGAATTTGCCAGCCCCAGCATTTT
-	TRBJ1-2	-	TRBV12-3/TRBV12-4	CASSTGWYGYTF	TGTGCCAGCAGTACAGGGTGGTATGGCTACACCTTC
TRBD1	TRBJ2-1	many	TRBV10-3	CAIQGGQGAYNEQFF	TGTGCCATTCAAGGAGGACAGGGGGCCTACAATGAGCAGTTCTTC
-	TRBJ1-6	-	TRBV27	CASAGAYNSPLHF	TGTGCCAGCGCCGGGGCCTATAATTCACCCCTCCACTTT
-	TRBJ1-5	-	TRBV20-1	CSASGKKNLYSNQPQHF	TGCAGTGCCAGTGGAAAAAAGAACCTGTATAGCAATCAGCCCCAGCATTTT
-	TRBJ2-5	many	TRBV6-5	CASSTGWETQYF	TGTGCCAGCAGTACAGGGTGGGAGACCCAGTACTTC
-	TRBJ1-1	-	TRBV5-1	CASSLEDAEAFF	TGCGCCAGCAGCTTGGAGGACGCTGAAGCTTTCTTT
-	TRBJ2-7	-	TRBV7-8	CASSTRTPSYEQYF	TGTGCCAGCAGCACTCGAACACCCTCCTACGAGCAGTACTTC
-	TRBJ2-7	-	TRBV6-6	CASSYIGPTLVQQYF	TGTGCCAGCAGTTACATCGGACCGACCCTAGTGCAGCAGTACTTC
-	TRBJ1-6	many	TRBV30	CAWGADNSPLHF	TGTGCCTGGGGGGCCGATAATTCACCCCTCCACTTT
TRBD2	TRBJ2-1	-	TRBV4-2	CASSQVDGLADYNEQFF	TGTGCCAGCAGCCAAGTTGATGGGCTAGCGGATTACAATGAGCAGTTCTTC
TRBD1	TRBJ2-4	few	TRBV24-1	CATSDSGAAGGTNIQYF	TGTGCCACCAGTGATTCGGGCGCTGCAGGGGGCACAAACATTCAGTACTTC
TRBD1	TRBJ1-1	many	TRBV6-6	CASSSRTGVNTEAFF	TGTGCCAGCAGTTCCAGGACAGGGGTGAACACTGAAGCTTTCTTT
-	TRBJ2-5	-	TRBV13	CASSSLGQNQETQYF	TGTGCCAGCAGCTCCCTCGGACAAAACCAAGAGACCCAGTACTTC
TRBD1	TRBJ2-3	many	TRBV7-2	CASSWTGPSDTQYF	TGTGCCAGCAGCTGGACAGGTCCGTCCGATACGCAGTATTTT
-	TRBJ1-6	many	TRBV18	CASSRQQASYNSPLHF	TGTGCCAGCTCACGGCAACAGGCCTCATATAATTCACCCCTCCACTTT
TRBD1	TRBJ1-2	few	TRBV12-3/TRBV12-4	CASSETGHYGYTF	TGTGCCAGCAGTGAGACAGGGCACTATGGCTACACCTTC
-	TRBJ2-5	-	TRBV6-2/TRBV6-3	CASSLGGGRQETQYF	TGTGCCAGCAGTTTGGGGGGGGGGCGCCAAGAGACCCAGTACTTC
TRBD1	TRBJ1-2	many	TRBV4-1	CASSQGRGDARYGYTF	TGCGCCAGCAGCCAAGGCAGGGGGGACGCTCGCTATGGCTACACCTTC
-	TRBJ2-3	many	TRBV5-1	CASRTIDWSTDTQYF	TGCGCCAGCCGCACCATTGACTGGAGCACAGATACGCAGTATTTT
-	TRBJ1-2	-	TRBV29-1	CSVVEGVSYGYTF	TGCAGCGTTGTGGAAGGAGTATCCTATGGCTACACCTTC
-	TRBJ1-6	many	TRBV20-1	CSASVGSSYNSPLHF	TGCAGTGCTAGTGTGGGTAGCTCCTATAATTCACCCCTCCACTTT
-	TRBJ1-5	many	TRBV6-1	CASRDSQNQPQHF	TGTGCCAGCAGGGACAGTCAGAATCAGCCCCAGCATTTT
TRBD1	TRBJ1-6	many	TRBV20-1	CSALDRVNSPLHF	TGCAGTGCGTTAGACAGGGTTAATTCACCCCTCCACTTT
-	TRBJ1-1	few	TRBV13	CASSPRATANTEAFF	TGTGCCAGCAGCCCCCGCGCGACAGCGAACACTGAAGCTTTCTTT
TRBD2	TRBJ2-1	-	TRBV11-2	CASSLLSGGVLEQFF	TGTGCCAGCAGCTTATTGAGCGGGGGGGTTCTTGAGCAGTTCTTC
-	TRBJ1-5	many	TRBV11-2	CASSLFGRDQPQHF	TGTGCCAGCAGCTTATTCGGAAGGGATCAGCCCCAGCATTTT
-	TRBJ1-1	many	TRBV29-1	CSVGQMRGTEAFF	TGCAGCGTTGGTCAGATGCGGGGCACTGAAGCTTTCTTT
-	TRBJ2-7	many	TRBV6-2/TRBV6-3	CASTFLTGSSYEQYF	TGTGCCAGCACCTTCTTGACAGGTAGCTCCTACGAGCAGTACTTC
-	TRBJ2-4	few	TRBV7-8	CASSWTFGDIQYF	TGTGCCAGCAGCTGGACATTCGGGGACATTCAGTACTTC
-	TRBJ1-5	few	TRBV12-3/TRBV12-4	CASSSGGSTGNQPQHF	TGTGCCAGCAGTTCGGGGGGATCTACTGGCAATCAGCCCCAGCATTTT
TRBD1	TRBJ1-1	many	TRBV7-6	CASSFDRANTEAFF	TGTGCCAGCAGCTTCGACAGGGCGAACACTGAAGCTTTCTTT
-	TRBJ2-1	many	TRBV20-1	CSARANAGRYNEQFF	TGCAGTGCTAGAGCCAATGCAGGTCGATACAATGAGCAGTTCTTC
-	TRBJ2-7	-	TRBV12-3/TRBV12-4	CASSLDGPYEQYF	TGTGCCAGCAGTTTAGACGGCCCCTACGAGCAGTACTTC
TRBD2	TRBJ2-7	many	TRBV19	CASSIGGGSSYEQYF	TGTGCCAGTAGTATAGGGGGCGGGAGCTCCTACGAGCAGTACTTC
-	TRBJ1-6	-	TRBV20-1	CSVGEQGYYNSPLHF	TGCAGTGTCGGAGAACAGGGCTACTATAATTCACCCCTCCACTTT
-	TRBJ2-5	many	TRBV12-3/TRBV12-4	CASSAGWGPREETQYF	TGTGCCAGCAGTGCCGGGTGGGGACCTCGAGAAGAGACCCAGTACTTC
TRBD1	TRBJ2-7	few	TRBV6-6	CASRPPGQAYEQYF	TGTGCCAGCAGGCCCCCGGGACAGGCCTACGAGCAGTACTTC
-	TRBJ2-7	many	TRBV7-9	CASSLGGDEQYF	TGTGCCAGCAGCTTAGGGGGGGACGAGCAGTACTTC
-	TRBJ2-3	-	TRBV11-3	CASSGGQNPSTDTQYF	TGTGCCAGCAGCGGAGGACAGAACCCAAGCACAGATACGCAGTATTTT
-	TRBJ2-3	few	TRBV7-9	CASSSPSTSTDTQYF	TGTGCCAGCAGCTCGCCTAGCACCTCCACAGATACGCAGTATTTT
TRBD2	TRBJ2-5	-	TRBV12-3/TRBV12-4	CASSFSGLAGHETQYF	TGTGCCAGCAGTTTCTCGGGACTAGCGGGGCACGAGACCCAGTACTTC
-	TRBJ1-6	few	TRBV19	CASSPEQGPLLHF	TGTGCCAGTAGCCCCGAGCAGGGTCCCCTTCTCCACTTT
-	TRBJ1-1	-	TRBV9	CASSVAFENTEAFF	TGTGCCAGCAGCGTAGCTTTTGAGAACACTGAAGCTTTCTTT
-	TRBJ2-2	-	TRBV10-2	CASREGRGNTGELFF	TGCGCCAGCAGGGAGGGGCGGGGGAACACCGGGGAGCTGTTTTTT
-	TRBJ2-3	few	TRBV7-9	CASSLTRGDTQYF	TGTGCCAGCAGCTTAACCCGGGGTGATACGCAGTATTTT
TRBD1	TRBJ1-1	-	TRBV2	CASSRDRDFTEAFF	TGTGCCAGCAGCCGGGACAGGGACTTCACTGAAGCTTTCTTT
TRBD2	TRBJ2-5	many	TRBV28	CASRPSGSGTQYF	TGTGCCAGCAGACCTAGCGGGAGCGGGACCCAGTACTTC
-	TRBJ2-7	many	TRBV7-9	CASSRGFGGAVKYF	TGTGCCAGCAGCCGAGGGTTCGGCGGAGCCGTTAAGTACTTC
TRBD1	TRBJ1-5	few	TRBV5-1	CASSLGQGARGEPQHF	TGCGCCAGCAGCTTGGGACAGGGGGCACGAGGGGAGCCCCAGCATTTT
-	TRBJ2-3	many	TRBV6-6	CASSQTGHTDTQYF	TGTGCCAGCAGTCAGACGGGTCACACAGATACGCAGTATTTT
TRBD1	TRBJ1-2	many	TRBV4-3	CASSQDSTGQGLILGYTF	TGCGCCAGCAGCCAAGATTCCACGGGACAGGGATTAATCTTGGGCTACACCTTC
TRBD1	TRBJ1-1	many	TRBV5-5	CASSLRQGWRGQDEAFF	TGTGCCAGCAGCTTGAGACAGGGGTGGCGGGGACAAGATGAAGCTTTCTTT
-	TRBJ2-7	few	TRBV12-3/TRBV12-4	CASSSSGTSDEQYF	TGTGCCAGCAGTTCATCCGGGACTTCCGACGAGCAGTACTTC
TRBD2	TRBJ2-2	many	TRBV5-1	CASTPAGANTGELFF	TGCGCCAGCACCCCGGCGGGGGCGAACACCGGGGAGCTGTTTTTT
TRBD2	TRBJ2-7	many	TRBV6-5	CASSYGLAGSYEQYF	TGTGCCAGCAGTTACGGGCTAGCGGGGAGCTACGAGCAGTACTTC
-	TRBJ1-4	many	TRBV18	CASSPRGTMEEKLFF	TGTGCCAGCTCACCACGTGGCACCATGGAGGAAAAACTGTTTTTT
-	TRBJ1-5	-	TRBV14	CASSQAPLGHGGPHSNQPQHF	TGTGCCAGCAGCCAAGCCCCCTTGGGGCACGGGGGGCCGCATAGCAATCAGCCCCAGCATTTT